This T cell receptor (beta chain) was sequenced for a study of blood T cell repertoires in COVID-19 (dated by TCRdb to the early 2020s). Background on the whole study: Samples covering the acute and convalescent phases of COVID-19 were provided by collaborators in the United States, Italy and Spain. The material from the prospective study consisted of cDNA or gDNA derived from T cells, B-cell-depleted T cells, or PBMCs. Deeply sampled blood TCRbeta repertoires from subjects exposed to, actively infected with, or recovered from COVID-19 were included in the dataset. A freely available public database, intended as a resource for researchers studying the immune response to SARS-CoV-2, is where the repertoires were released. The samples were drawn from two sources: the first 160 participants of the ongoing ImmuneRACE study, and 1,200 or so subjects contributed by 6 global collaborators. A de-identified subject ID, COVID-19 status, age in years and sex were almost always included in the sample metadata. Where available, HLA class I and class II types were obtained from metadata supplied by the sample provider rather than from assay-based typing.

Points on this clone: Its antigen is not yet known. The record has no base qualities; no much larger clone is one base away.

Another Seattle source contributed samples from volunteer blood donors who had recovered from COVID-19. Whole blood was collected in K2EDTA tubes by collaborating institutions according to the institutions' own protocols. For TCRbeta analysis, collaborators shipped samples in one of three forms: frozen whole blood, isolated PBMCs, or DNA extracted from either of those sample types. The immunoSEQ Assay, a bias-controlled multiplex PCR, was used to amplify TCRbeta CDR3 regions from genomic DNA. As for the original processing: Nucleated cell counts per sample were estimated from amplification of reference gene primers within the assay. To quantify the absolute abundance of each unique TCRbeta CDR3 rearrangement, sequence reads were collapsed and filtered. For each sample, productive Simpson clonality was calculated as the square root of Simpson's diversity index across productive rearrangements. TCRdb stores this immuneACCESS table with in-frame sequences only. Part of the clones is absent; in the studies checked, under half of the shortfall reflects unresolved V genes, and no reason is known for the rest. The V and J calls and clone size are taken from that table; D and trimming were inferred from the DNA. The sample table records about 200,000 clones; 80% to 90% of these occur just once. The top ten clones comprise 5.5% to 7.5% of the sample.

On the study overall, not on this receptor specifically: How much clinical and demographic metadata was included differed by source and by participant, and the metadata was provided uncurated.

Clipping removes 1 base from V and 4 bases from J, with 6 as the unmatched junction base count. The cysteine opens and the phenylalanine closes a CDR3 of 15 amino acids. Here the CDR3 DNA is all that survives: 45 bases in frame from base 1. CDR1 SGHTA and CDR2 FQGNSA were looked up in the germline V gene. The V and J genes are TRBV7-2 and TRBJ2-5; 7 nucleotides in the junction match TRBD2. Sequenced input: peripheral blood. The TCR was taken from a man in his 60s who had recovered from COVID-19. Here the CDR3 is given as CASSLGGGIAETQYF. The nucleotide sequence is TGTGCCAGCAGCTTAGGGGGGGGGATTGCAGAGACCCAGTACTTC.